Listed below are T cell receptor beta chains from one sample, sequenced in a study of identical twins. MiXCR was run by TCRdb on the 5' RACE reads, yielding one entry per CDR3 protein. The sample gives 690,000 or so distinct CDR3 sequences, 8.5% to 9.5% of which show up once; 0.85% to 1% is in the top ten. These data are also associated with another study on yellow fever vaccine responses in identical twins.

What was sequenced was PBMCs. The receptor source for this set is a woman under 30 in good health. The CDR3 runs from the conserved cysteine through the conserved F or W.

J gene	V gene	CDR3 protein
TRBJ2-3	TRBV29-1	CSVQGTDTQYF
TRBJ2-2	TRBV27	CASTLRRETGGELFF
TRBJ2-7	TRBV6-5	CASSYSISGSSGEQYF
TRBJ2-1	TRBV6-2/TRBV6-3	CASSYFGQHNEQFF
TRBJ2-7	TRBV28	CASTRPPGQKAYEQYF
TRBJ2-7	TRBV3-1	CASSRLMDRGHEQYF
TRBJ2-7	TRBV7-2	CASTGLANEQYF
TRBJ2-4	TRBV6-2/TRBV6-3	CASGPQTSVTDIQYF
TRBJ1-2	TRBV18	CASAQTGDNPYGYTF
TRBJ2-2	TRBV7-9	CASSTPAGEPNTGELFF
TRBJ1-2	TRBV12-3/TRBV12-4	CASSPGGEGYTF
TRBJ2-7	TRBV27	CASSSTPYEQYF
TRBJ2-3	TRBV25-1	CASSEYRGGKDTQYF
TRBJ2-7	TRBV7-2	CASSPWGMTLYEQYF
TRBJ2-5	TRBV28	CASSFVAGEPETQYF
TRBJ2-3	TRBV7-9	CASSLGRLDASTDTQYF
TRBJ1-4	TRBV28	CASSSRTGVNEKLFF
TRBJ2-1	TRBV14	CASSQEYSGSNYNEQFF
TRBJ2-7	TRBV29-1	CSVEGYPAGGSYEQYF
TRBJ2-3	TRBV12-3/TRBV12-4	CASSRSGATDTQYF
TRBJ2-7	TRBV7-9	CASSPLTDYEQYF
TRBJ2-6	TRBV12-3/TRBV12-4	CASSWDRGYGANVLTF
TRBJ2-7	TRBV28	CASSSGDGLADSSYEQYF
TRBJ2-1	TRBV29-1	CSVEGTSYNEQFF
TRBJ2-1	TRBV24-1	CATSSTSDDYNEQFF
TRBJ2-7	TRBV18	CASSPEYTGLSSYEQYF
TRBJ2-1	TRBV25-1	CASSDRSPSSYNEQFF
TRBJ2-3	TRBV20-1	CSAAARRGGTDTQYF
TRBJ2-7	TRBV5-1	CASTPETGLFYEQYF
TRBJ2-1	TRBV14	CASSHDRGWNEQFF
TRBJ1-2	TRBV5-6	CASTTEREDYGYTF
TRBJ2-5	TRBV18	CASSSGQGSSETQYF
TRBJ2-1	TRBV5-5	CASSQGLAGNEQFF
TRBJ2-4	TRBV7-2	CASSSGLAGLAKNIQYF
TRBJ2-1	TRBV29-1	CSVEVLGIEQFF
TRBJ2-2	TRBV5-8	CASSFQRPSIGELFF
TRBJ2-1	TRBV7-3	CASSSRTSGGWGNEQFF
TRBJ1-2	TRBV4-3	CASSQDPVGGGYTF
TRBJ2-7	TRBV7-8	CASIQGGLAAYEQYF
TRBJ2-3	TRBV25-1	CASRRGPTQYF
TRBJ1-2	TRBV29-1	CSGTGTGLYGYTF
TRBJ1-3	TRBV11-2	CASTPGSSGNTIYF
TRBJ2-7	TRBV28	CASSPQWPYEQYF
TRBJ2-3	TRBV28	CASSPITTDTQYF
TRBJ2-1	TRBV3-1	CASSLQRVAYEQFF
TRBJ1-1	TRBV12-3/TRBV12-4	CASRILTGRGNTEAFF
TRBJ2-5	TRBV15	CATSSPMGVQETQYF
TRBJ2-3	TRBV19	CASSTEGLASKTQYF